The rows below give T cell receptor beta chains drawn from one sample of a study of blood T cell repertoires in COVID-19. Here immunoSEQ multiplex PCR was the method, and the copy in TCRdb shows in-frame clones only, minus some. Of roughly 140,000 clones in the sample, roughly 82% are singletons; the top ten hold about 7%. Sequencing used peripheral blood. Receptors were obtained from a woman in her 50s in a cohort sampled during active or convalescent COVID-19. CDR3s include the opening cysteine and the closing phenylalanine or tryptophan. D genes are given only for firm matches. The listing skips clone size in some rows; elsewhere it reads once, few, many or a size class.

clone size: .
D gene: .
J gene: TRBJ2-5
V gene: TRBV7-8
CDR3 protein: CASSFRQAGWETQYF
CDR3 DNA: TGTGCCAGCAGCTTTCGACAGGCCGGGTGGGAGACCCAGTACTTC

clone size: .
D gene: .
J gene: TRBJ2-3
V gene: TRBV18
CDR3 protein: CASSGRDGGTDTQYF
CDR3 DNA: TGTGCCAGCTCAGGTCGTGACGGGGGCACAGATACGCAGTATTTT

clone size: .
D gene: .
J gene: TRBJ1-3
V gene: TRBV30
CDR3 protein: CAWSLYEGNTIYF
CDR3 DNA: TGTGCCTGGAGCCTCTACGAAGGAAACACCATATATTTT

clone size: .
D gene: .
J gene: TRBJ1-1
V gene: TRBV2
CDR3 protein: CASSEGYTEAFF
CDR3 DNA: TGTGCCAGCTCAGAGGGCTACACTGAAGCTTTCTTT

clone size: once
D gene: .
J gene: TRBJ2-7
V gene: TRBV30
CDR3 protein: CAWSVGRNEQYF
CDR3 DNA: TGTGCCTGGAGTGTCGGTCGTAACGAGCAGTACTTC

clone size: once
D gene: TRBD1
J gene: TRBJ1-5
V gene: TRBV19
CDR3 protein: CASSIRHRGMSQPQHF
CDR3 DNA: TGTGCCAGTAGTATAAGGCACAGGGGGATGAGCCAGCCCCAGCATTTT

clone size: .
D gene: TRBD1
J gene: TRBJ2-5
V gene: TRBV7-9
CDR3 protein: CASSFGTGGRETQYF
CDR3 DNA: TGTGCCAGCAGCTTCGGGACAGGGGGGAGAGAGACCCAGTACTTC

clone size: .
D gene: .
J gene: TRBJ1-2
V gene: TRBV12-3/TRBV12-4
CDR3 protein: CASSRGGNYGYTF
CDR3 DNA: TGTGCCAGCAGTCGAGGGGGTAACTATGGCTACACCTTC

clone size: .
D gene: .
J gene: TRBJ1-2
V gene: TRBV7-2
CDR3 protein: CASSLAASQGRYGYTF
CDR3 DNA: TGTGCCAGCAGCTTAGCGGCGTCACAGGGAAGGTATGGCTACACCTTC

clone size: .
D gene: TRBD2
J gene: TRBJ2-2
V gene: TRBV5-8
CDR3 protein: CASSISGGATRELFF
CDR3 DNA: TGTGCCAGCAGCATTAGCGGGGGAGCCACCCGGGAGCTGTTTTTT

clone size: .
D gene: TRBD1
J gene: TRBJ1-3
V gene: TRBV19
CDR3 protein: CASATGVSGNTIYF
CDR3 DNA: TGTGCCAGCGCAACAGGGGTCTCTGGAAACACCATATATTTT

clone size: .
D gene: .
J gene: TRBJ2-4
V gene: TRBV4-2
CDR3 protein: CASSQDLSRAKNIQYF
CDR3 DNA: TGTGCCAGCAGCCAAGATCTTAGCAGAGCCAAAAACATTCAGTACTTC

clone size: few
D gene: TRBD1
J gene: TRBJ2-1
V gene: TRBV5-1
CDR3 protein: CASSPAGTGGDNEQFF
CDR3 DNA: TGCGCCAGCAGCCCGGCCGGGACAGGGGGTGACAATGAGCAGTTCTTC

clone size: .
D gene: .
J gene: TRBJ1-5
V gene: TRBV7-8
CDR3 protein: CASSLGTIQPQHF
CDR3 DNA: TGTGCCAGCAGCTTAGGAACAATTCAGCCCCAGCATTTT

clone size: .
D gene: TRBD1
J gene: TRBJ2-1
V gene: TRBV4-1
CDR3 protein: CASSGRDRGFNEQFF
CDR3 DNA: TGCGCCAGCAGCGGCCGGGACAGGGGGTTCAATGAGCAGTTCTTC

clone size: .
D gene: .
J gene: TRBJ1-1
V gene: TRBV10-1
CDR3 protein: CASSESSVNPLTEAFF
CDR3 DNA: TGCGCCAGCAGTGAGTCTAGTGTGAACCCATTAACTGAAGCTTTCTTT

clone size: .
D gene: .
J gene: TRBJ1-5
V gene: TRBV12-3/TRBV12-4
CDR3 protein: CASQQENQPQHF
CDR3 DNA: TGTGCCAGCCAACAGGAAAATCAGCCCCAGCATTTT

clone size: .
D gene: .
J gene: TRBJ2-1
V gene: TRBV10-3
CDR3 protein: CAISPPARRNEQFF
CDR3 DNA: TGTGCCATCAGTCCCCCCGCTAGACGCAATGAGCAGTTCTTC

clone size: .
D gene: .
J gene: TRBJ1-1
V gene: TRBV5-1
CDR3 protein: CASSKQENTEAFF
CDR3 DNA: TGCGCCAGCAGCAAACAGGAGAACACTGAAGCTTTCTTT

clone size: .
D gene: .
J gene: TRBJ1-1
V gene: TRBV4-1
CDR3 protein: CASSQVRDTEAFF
CDR3 DNA: TGCGCCAGCAGCCAAGTCCGGGACACTGAAGCTTTCTTT

clone size: .
D gene: .
J gene: TRBJ1-5
V gene: TRBV20-1
CDR3 protein: CSASPQKGDQPQHF
CDR3 DNA: TGCAGTGCTAGTCCACAAAAGGGGGATCAGCCCCAGCATTTT

clone size: .
D gene: TRBD1
J gene: TRBJ2-7
V gene: TRBV5-6
CDR3 protein: CASSLGDRSYEQYF
CDR3 DNA: TGTGCCAGCAGCTTGGGGGACAGGTCCTACGAGCAGTACTTC

clone size: .
D gene: TRBD1
J gene: TRBJ1-6
V gene: TRBV4-3
CDR3 protein: CASSRQGDNNSPLHF
CDR3 DNA: TGCGCCAGCAGCCGCCAGGGGGACAATAATTCACCCCTCCACTTT

clone size: .
D gene: .
J gene: TRBJ2-2
V gene: TRBV6-6
CDR3 protein: CASSYDRGKVGELFF
CDR3 DNA: TGTGCCAGCAGTTACGATCGAGGGAAAGTCGGGGAGCTGTTTTTT

clone size: once
D gene: TRBD2
J gene: TRBJ2-1
V gene: TRBV9
CDR3 protein: CASSVVPGLNNEQFF
CDR3 DNA: TGTGCCAGCAGCGTAGTCCCGGGACTAAACAATGAGCAGTTCTTC

clone size: .
D gene: .
J gene: TRBJ1-1
V gene: TRBV11-2
CDR3 protein: CASRTMNTEAFF
CDR3 DNA: TGTGCCAGCCGCACTATGAACACTGAAGCTTTCTTT

clone size: .
D gene: .
J gene: TRBJ1-2
V gene: TRBV6-5
CDR3 protein: CASQQAAGRGGYTF
CDR3 DNA: TGTGCCAGCCAGCAGGCAGCCGGTCGGGGTGGCTACACCTTC

clone size: .
D gene: TRBD1
J gene: TRBJ1-1
V gene: TRBV5-4
CDR3 protein: CASSWGQDTRRFF
CDR3 DNA: TGTGCCAGCAGCTGGGGACAGGACACACGGCGGTTCTTT

clone size: .
D gene: TRBD1
J gene: TRBJ1-6
V gene: TRBV6-2/TRBV6-3
CDR3 protein: CASSYLGQGANSPLHF
CDR3 DNA: TGTGCCAGCAGTTACTTAGGACAGGGGGCTAATTCACCCCTCCACTTT

clone size: .
D gene: TRBD2
J gene: TRBJ2-5
V gene: TRBV7-2
CDR3 protein: CASQGRASGQETQYF
CDR3 DNA: TGTGCCAGCCAAGGGAGGGCTAGCGGGCAAGAGACCCAGTACTTC

clone size: .
D gene: .
J gene: TRBJ2-1
V gene: TRBV7-3
CDR3 protein: CASSLMAGANNEQFF
CDR3 DNA: TGTGCCAGCAGCTTAATGGCGGGGGCAAACAATGAGCAGTTCTTC

clone size: .
D gene: .
J gene: TRBJ1-1
V gene: TRBV7-2
CDR3 protein: CASRYFQAIHTEAFF
CDR3 DNA: TGTGCCAGCAGGTACTTCCAGGCGATCCACACTGAAGCTTTCTTT

clone size: .
D gene: .
J gene: TRBJ1-1
V gene: TRBV5-1
CDR3 protein: CASSLVPYNEAFF
CDR3 DNA: TGCGCCAGCAGCTTGGTTCCCTATAATGAAGCTTTCTTT

clone size: .
D gene: TRBD1
J gene: TRBJ1-3
V gene: TRBV12-3/TRBV12-4
CDR3 protein: CATRQGAGNTIYF
CDR3 DNA: TGTGCCACCCGACAGGGGGCAGGAAACACCATATATTTT

clone size: .
D gene: TRBD2
J gene: TRBJ2-5
V gene: TRBV6-5
CDR3 protein: CASSYGPAGEQETQYF
CDR3 DNA: TGTGCCAGCAGTTACGGGCCAGCGGGGGAGCAAGAGACCCAGTACTTC

clone size: .
D gene: .
J gene: TRBJ1-6
V gene: TRBV2
CDR3 protein: CASSPQGSQDSPLHF
CDR3 DNA: TGTGCCAGCAGTCCTCAGGGTAGCCAGGATTCACCCCTCCACTTT

clone size: .
D gene: TRBD2
J gene: TRBJ2-1
V gene: TRBV7-8
CDR3 protein: CASSPSGGMGWDNEQFF
CDR3 DNA: TGTGCCAGCAGTCCTAGCGGGGGAATGGGTTGGGACAATGAGCAGTTCTTC

clone size: .
D gene: .
J gene: TRBJ2-2
V gene: TRBV7-2
CDR3 protein: CASNLGGMSAGELFF
CDR3 DNA: TGTGCCAGCAACCTTGGGGGGATGTCGGCCGGGGAGCTGTTTTTT

clone size: .
D gene: .
J gene: TRBJ1-2
V gene: TRBV14
CDR3 protein: CASSQAGGSSGGYTF
CDR3 DNA: TGTGCCAGCAGCCAAGCCGGAGGGTCTAGTGGCGGCTACACCTTC

clone size: .
D gene: TRBD1
J gene: TRBJ1-2
V gene: TRBV6-5
CDR3 protein: CASSPDRVVDYGYTF
CDR3 DNA: TGTGCCAGCAGTCCCGACAGGGTTGTAGACTATGGCTACACCTTC

clone size: .
D gene: TRBD1
J gene: TRBJ2-5
V gene: TRBV4-1
CDR3 protein: CASSQGGQGFETQYF
CDR3 DNA: TGCGCCAGCAGCCAGGGGGGACAGGGGTTTGAGACCCAGTACTTC

clone size: .
D gene: .
J gene: TRBJ1-2
V gene: TRBV5-6
CDR3 protein: CASSTHTSGYTF
CDR3 DNA: TGTGCCAGCAGCACCCATACGAGTGGCTACACCTTC

clone size: few
D gene: .
J gene: TRBJ1-6
V gene: TRBV7-3
CDR3 protein: CASSSGPQSPLHF
CDR3 DNA: TGTGCCAGCAGCAGTGGGCCGCAGTCACCCCTCCACTTT

clone size: many
D gene: .
J gene: TRBJ2-7
V gene: TRBV7-9
CDR3 protein: CASSLIQGPYEQYF
CDR3 DNA: TGTGCCAGCAGCTTAATACAGGGACCCTACGAGCAGTACTTC

clone size: .
D gene: .
J gene: TRBJ1-5
V gene: TRBV14
CDR3 protein: CASSAGPQQPQHF
CDR3 DNA: TGTGCCAGCAGCGCTGGCCCCCAGCAGCCCCAGCATTTT

clone size: .
D gene: TRBD1
J gene: TRBJ2-2
V gene: TRBV6-6
CDR3 protein: CASSRGGQGASPGELFF
CDR3 DNA: TGTGCCAGCAGTCGCGGTGGACAGGGGGCTTCCCCCGGGGAGCTGTTTTTT

clone size: .
D gene: TRBD2
J gene: TRBJ2-3
V gene: TRBV5-4
CDR3 protein: CASRSGGTDTQYF
CDR3 DNA: TGTGCCAGCCGGAGCGGGGGAACAGATACGCAGTATTTT

clone size: .
D gene: TRBD1
J gene: TRBJ2-2
V gene: TRBV6-5
CDR3 protein: CASGRTGFAGELFF
CDR3 DNA: TGTGCCAGCGGGCGGACAGGGTTCGCCGGGGAGCTGTTTTTT

clone size: .
D gene: .
J gene: TRBJ1-2
V gene: TRBV10-3
CDR3 protein: CAIMQREGGYGYTF
CDR3 DNA: TGTGCCATCATGCAACGGGAGGGAGGCTATGGCTACACCTTC

clone size: .
D gene: .
J gene: TRBJ1-1
V gene: TRBV19
CDR3 protein: CASSIGKGVRTEAFF
CDR3 DNA: TGTGCCAGTAGTATCGGGAAGGGGGTAAGAACTGAAGCTTTCTTT

clone size: .
D gene: .
J gene: TRBJ1-5
V gene: TRBV12-3/TRBV12-4
CDR3 protein: CASSHQPDQPQHF
CDR3 DNA: TGTGCCAGCAGCCATCAACCAGATCAGCCCCAGCATTTT

clone size: few
D gene: TRBD1
J gene: TRBJ1-2
V gene: TRBV27
CDR3 protein: CASSHSHRDRTYGYTF
CDR3 DNA: TGTGCCAGCAGCCACTCTCACCGGGACAGGACTTATGGCTACACCTTC

clone size: .
D gene: TRBD1
J gene: TRBJ2-6
V gene: TRBV4-2
CDR3 protein: CASSPQEGGRASGANVLTF
CDR3 DNA: TGTGCCAGCAGCCCACAAGAAGGGGGCAGGGCCTCTGGGGCCAACGTCCTGACTTTC

clone size: .
D gene: .
J gene: TRBJ1-2
V gene: TRBV12-3/TRBV12-4
CDR3 protein: CASSTGVEGYTF
CDR3 DNA: TGTGCCAGCAGTACGGGGGTGGAGGGCTACACCTTC

clone size: .
D gene: .
J gene: TRBJ1-1
V gene: TRBV14
CDR3 protein: CASSQRRVGTEAFF
CDR3 DNA: TGTGCCAGCAGCCAGCGCCGGGTCGGTACTGAAGCTTTCTTT

clone size: .
D gene: .
J gene: TRBJ2-2
V gene: TRBV11-2
CDR3 protein: CASSIQEGGELFF
CDR3 DNA: TGTGCCAGCAGCATCCAGGAGGGCGGGGAGCTGTTTTTT

clone size: few
D gene: .
J gene: TRBJ1-3
V gene: TRBV20-1
CDR3 protein: CSASRTVDGNTIYF
CDR3 DNA: TGCAGTGCTAGTCGGACAGTGGATGGAAACACCATATATTTT

clone size: .
D gene: TRBD1
J gene: TRBJ2-2
V gene: TRBV15
CDR3 protein: CATSRGQDYSNTGELFF
CDR3 DNA: TGTGCCACCAGCAGGGGACAGGACTATTCGAACACCGGGGAGCTGTTTTTT

clone size: .
D gene: TRBD2
J gene: TRBJ2-1
V gene: TRBV9
CDR3 protein: CASTPLTGGRNEQFF
CDR3 DNA: TGTGCCAGCACCCCACTGACGGGGGGGAGAAATGAGCAGTTCTTC

clone size: .
D gene: .
J gene: TRBJ1-2
V gene: TRBV23-1
CDR3 protein: CASSQTGGRGAPNYGYTF
CDR3 DNA: TGCGCCAGCAGTCAAACCGGGGGCCGGGGGGCGCCTAACTATGGCTACACCTTC